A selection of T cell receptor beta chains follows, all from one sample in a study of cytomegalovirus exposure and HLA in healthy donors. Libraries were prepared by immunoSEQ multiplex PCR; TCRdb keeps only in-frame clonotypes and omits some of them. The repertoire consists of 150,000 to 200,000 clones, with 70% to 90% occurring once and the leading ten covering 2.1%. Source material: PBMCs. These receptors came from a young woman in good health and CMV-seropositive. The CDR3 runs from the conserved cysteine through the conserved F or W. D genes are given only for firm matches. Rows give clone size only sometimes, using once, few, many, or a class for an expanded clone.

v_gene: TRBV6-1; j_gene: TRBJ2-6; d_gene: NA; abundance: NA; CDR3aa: CASSETPVGGTAGSGANVLTF; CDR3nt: TGTGCCAGCAGTGAAACCCCGGTGGGTGGAACAGCTGGCTCTGGGGCCAACGTCCTGACTTTC
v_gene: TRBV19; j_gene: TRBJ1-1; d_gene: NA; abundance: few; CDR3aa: CASGEGVNTEAFF; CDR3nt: TGTGCCAGTGGGGAGGGCGTGAACACTGAAGCTTTCTTT
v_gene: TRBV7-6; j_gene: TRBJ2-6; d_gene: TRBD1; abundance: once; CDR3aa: CASSLGQGSGANVLTF; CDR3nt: TGTGCCAGCAGCTTGGGACAGGGCTCTGGGGCCAACGTCCTGACTTTC
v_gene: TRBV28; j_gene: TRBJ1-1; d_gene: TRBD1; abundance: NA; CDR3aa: CASSTGTGGVTEAFF; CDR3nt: TGTGCCAGCAGTACCGGGACAGGGGGTGTCACTGAAGCTTTCTTT
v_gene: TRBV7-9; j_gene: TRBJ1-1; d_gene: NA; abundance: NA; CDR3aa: CASSLAQATSGRAFF; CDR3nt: TGTGCCAGCAGCTTAGCACAGGCCACTAGCGGGAGGGCTTTCTTT
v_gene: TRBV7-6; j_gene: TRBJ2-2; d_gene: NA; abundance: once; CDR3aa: CASSRGQSGELFF; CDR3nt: TGTGCCAGCAGCCGGGGACAATCCGGGGAGCTGTTTTTT
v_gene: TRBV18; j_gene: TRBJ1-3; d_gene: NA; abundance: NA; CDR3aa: CASSPARPGNVGNTIYF; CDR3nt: TGTGCCAGCTCACCGGCGCGTCCAGGGAACGTCGGAAACACCATATATTTT
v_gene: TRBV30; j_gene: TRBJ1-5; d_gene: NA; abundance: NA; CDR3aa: CAWSLQDNQPQHF; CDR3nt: TGTGCCTGGAGTTTGCAGGACAATCAGCCCCAGCATTTT
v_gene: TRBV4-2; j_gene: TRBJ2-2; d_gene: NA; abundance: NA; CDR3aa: CASSQESIQGFTGELFF; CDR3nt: TGTGCCAGCAGCCAAGAAAGCATACAGGGTTTCACCGGGGAGCTGTTTTTT
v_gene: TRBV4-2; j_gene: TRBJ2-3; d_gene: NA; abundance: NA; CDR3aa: CASSQGGLKYF; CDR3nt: TGTGCCAGCAGCCAAGGCGGACTCAAGTATTTT
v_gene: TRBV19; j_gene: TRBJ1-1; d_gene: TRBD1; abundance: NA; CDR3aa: CASSIVAGGGTEAFF; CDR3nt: TGTGCCAGTAGTATTGTGGCAGGGGGTGGTACTGAAGCTTTCTTT
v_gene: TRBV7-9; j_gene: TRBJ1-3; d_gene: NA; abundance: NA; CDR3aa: CASSFYSSGNTIYF; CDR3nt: TGTGCCAGCAGCTTTTATAGCTCTGGAAACACCATATATTTT
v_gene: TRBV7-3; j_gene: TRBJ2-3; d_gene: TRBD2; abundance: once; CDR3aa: CASTRSGGAADTQYF; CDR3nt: TGTGCCAGCACCCGTAGCGGGGGGGCCGCAGATACGCAGTATTTT
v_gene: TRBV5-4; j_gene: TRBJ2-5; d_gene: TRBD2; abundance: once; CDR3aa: CASSPNPAGETQYF; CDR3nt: TGTGCCAGCAGCCCGAACCCAGCGGGGGAGACCCAGTACTTC
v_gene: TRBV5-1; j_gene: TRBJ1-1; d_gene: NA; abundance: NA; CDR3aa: CASRSQLGSEAFF; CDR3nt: TGCGCCAGCAGATCGCAACTCGGGTCTGAAGCTTTTTTT
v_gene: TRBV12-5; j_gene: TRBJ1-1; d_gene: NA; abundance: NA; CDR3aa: CASGLPQTGTEAFF; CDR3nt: TGTGCTAGTGGTTTGCCTCAGACAGGCACTGAAGCTTTCTTT
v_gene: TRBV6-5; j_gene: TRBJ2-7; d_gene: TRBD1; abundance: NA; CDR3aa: CASSPDRASYEQYF; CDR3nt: TGTGCCAGCAGTCCCGACAGGGCATCTTACGAGCAGTACTTC
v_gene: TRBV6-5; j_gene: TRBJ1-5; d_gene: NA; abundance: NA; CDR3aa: CASSPRGDGNQPQHF; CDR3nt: TGTGCCAGCAGCCCCCGGGGAGACGGCAATCAGCCCCAGCATTTT
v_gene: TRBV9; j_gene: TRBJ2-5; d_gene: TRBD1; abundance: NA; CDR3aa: CASSGGTGGETQYF; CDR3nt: TGTGCCAGCAGCGGGGGGACAGGGGGGGAGACCCAGTACTTC
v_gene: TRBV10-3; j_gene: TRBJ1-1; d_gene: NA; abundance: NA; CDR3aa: CAISDPSNTEAFF; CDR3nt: TGTGCCATCAGTGACCCGTCGAACACTGAAGCTTTCTTT
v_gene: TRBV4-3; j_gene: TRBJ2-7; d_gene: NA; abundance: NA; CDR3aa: CASSQVSDSTYEQYF; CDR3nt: TGCGCCAGCAGCCAAGTATCAGACTCGACCTACGAGCAGTACTTC
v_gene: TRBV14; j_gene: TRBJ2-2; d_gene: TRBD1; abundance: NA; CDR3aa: CASRPGTGTGELFF; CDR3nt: TGTGCCAGCAGACCCGGGACAGGCACCGGGGAGCTGTTTTTT
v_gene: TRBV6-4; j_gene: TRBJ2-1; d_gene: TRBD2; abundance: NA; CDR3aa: CASSELAGGNEQFF; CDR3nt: TGTGCCAGCAGTGAACTAGCGGGGGGAAATGAGCAGTTCTTC
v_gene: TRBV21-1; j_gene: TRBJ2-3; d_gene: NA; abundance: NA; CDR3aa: CANRPGRTTLRGGTDTQYF; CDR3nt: TGTGCCAACAGACCCGGGAGGACCACCCTCCGGGGGGGCACAGATACGCAGTATTTT
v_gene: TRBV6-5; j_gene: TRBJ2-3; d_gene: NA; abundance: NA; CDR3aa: CASSSSLAPDTQYF; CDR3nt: TGTGCCAGCAGTTCATCACTAGCCCCAGATACGCAGTATTTT
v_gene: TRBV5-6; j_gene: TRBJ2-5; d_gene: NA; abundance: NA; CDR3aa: CASSMTAEETQYF; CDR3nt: TGTGCCAGCAGCATGACAGCAGAAGAGACCCAGTACTTC
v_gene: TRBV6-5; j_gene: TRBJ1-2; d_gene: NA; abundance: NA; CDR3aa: CASSESGRDRGYTF; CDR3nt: TGTGCCAGCAGTGAATCCGGCAGGGATCGTGGCTACACCTTC
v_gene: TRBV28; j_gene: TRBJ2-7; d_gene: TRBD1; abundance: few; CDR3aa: CASSPQTGAEQYF; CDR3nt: TGTGCCAGCAGTCCCCAGACAGGGGCCGAGCAGTACTTC
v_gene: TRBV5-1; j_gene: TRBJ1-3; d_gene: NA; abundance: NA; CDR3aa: CASSLQASLSGNTIYF; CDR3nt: TGCGCCAGCAGCCTCCAGGCTTCGTTATCTGGAAACACCATATATTTT
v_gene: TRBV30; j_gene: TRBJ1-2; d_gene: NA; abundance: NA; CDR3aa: CAWSESGYKTSF; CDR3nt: TGTGCCTGGAGTGAATCCGGATACAAGACTAGCTTC
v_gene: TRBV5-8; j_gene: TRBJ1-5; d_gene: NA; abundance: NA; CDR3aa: CASRLQGYQPQHF; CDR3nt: TGTGCCAGCAGACTACAGGGTTATCAGCCCCAGCATTTT
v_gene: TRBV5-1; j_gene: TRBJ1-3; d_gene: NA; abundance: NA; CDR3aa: CASSDNPGSGNTIYF; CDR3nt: TGCGCCAGCAGCGATAATCCCGGGTCCGGAAACACCATATATTTT
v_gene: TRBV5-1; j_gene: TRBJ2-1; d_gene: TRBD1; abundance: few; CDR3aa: CATAPTGQGYNEQFF; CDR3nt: TGCGCCACCGCCCCAACGGGACAGGGCTACAATGAGCAGTTCTTC
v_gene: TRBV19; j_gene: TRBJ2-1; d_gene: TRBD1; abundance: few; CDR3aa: CASSLWGQGPGEQFF; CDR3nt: TGTGCCAGTAGTTTGTGGGGACAGGGGCCGGGTGAGCAGTTCTTC
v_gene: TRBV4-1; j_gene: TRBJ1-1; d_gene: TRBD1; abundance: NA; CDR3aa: CASSPAPGQLNTEAFF; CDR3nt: TGCGCCAGCAGCCCCGCTCCGGGACAGTTGAACACTGAAGCTTTCTTT
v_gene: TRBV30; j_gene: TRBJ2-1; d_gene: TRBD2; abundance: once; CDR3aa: CAWSGSSGGYNEQFF; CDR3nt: TGTGCCTGGAGTGGGTCTAGCGGGGGTTACAATGAGCAGTTCTTC
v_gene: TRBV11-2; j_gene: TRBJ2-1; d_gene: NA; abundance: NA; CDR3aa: CASSNRRGVLNNEQFF; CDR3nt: TGTGCCAGCAGCAACCGGCGGGGAGTATTAAACAATGAGCAGTTCTTC
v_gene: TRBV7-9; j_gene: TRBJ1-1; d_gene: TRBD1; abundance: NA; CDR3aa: CASSLGGGTGEGAFF; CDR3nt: TGTGCCAGCAGCTTAGGAGGCGGGACAGGGGAAGGGGCTTTCTTT
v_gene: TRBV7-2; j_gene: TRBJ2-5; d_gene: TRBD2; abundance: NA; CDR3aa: CASSLVLRTSGEQYF; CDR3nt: TGTGCCAGCAGCTTAGTGTTGAGGACTAGCGGAGAGCAGTACTTC
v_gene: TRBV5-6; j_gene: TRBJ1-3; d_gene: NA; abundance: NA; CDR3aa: CASSRGSGVLGNTIYF; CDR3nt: TGTGCCAGCAGCCGGGGCTCAGGGGTTCTTGGAAACACCATATATTTT
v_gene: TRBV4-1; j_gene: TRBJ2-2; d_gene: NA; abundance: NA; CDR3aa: CASSRSPPPSGELFF; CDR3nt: TGCGCCAGCAGCCGGAGCCCCCCCCCATCCGGGGAGCTGTTTTTT
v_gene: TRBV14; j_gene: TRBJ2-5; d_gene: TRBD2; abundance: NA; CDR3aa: CASSQGLAGLGETQYF; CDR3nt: TGTGCCAGCAGCCAAGGACTAGCCGGCCTTGGGGAGACCCAGTACTTC
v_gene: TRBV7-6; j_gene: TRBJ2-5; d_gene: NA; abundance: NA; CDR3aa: CASSPQMDSRETQYF; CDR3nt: TGTGCCAGCAGCCCTCAAATGGACAGTCGAGAGACCCAGTACTTC
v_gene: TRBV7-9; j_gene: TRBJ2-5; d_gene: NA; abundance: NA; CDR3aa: CASSLVGTETQYF; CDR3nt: TGTGCCAGCAGCTTAGTTGGCACGGAGACCCAGTACTTC
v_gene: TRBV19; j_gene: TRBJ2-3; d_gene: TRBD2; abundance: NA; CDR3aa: CASNPSGPSGGVGTDTQYF; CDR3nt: TGTGCCAGTAACCCTTCAGGTCCTAGCGGGGGGGTGGGGACAGATACGCAGTATTTT
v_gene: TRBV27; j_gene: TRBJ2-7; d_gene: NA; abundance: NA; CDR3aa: CASSSTYEQYF; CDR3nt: TGTGCCAGCAGTTCCACCTACGAGCAGTACTTC
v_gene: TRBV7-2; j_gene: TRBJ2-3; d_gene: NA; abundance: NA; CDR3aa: CASSSGGGDTQYF; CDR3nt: TGTGCCAGCAGCTCCGGCGGGGGCGATACGCAGTATTTT
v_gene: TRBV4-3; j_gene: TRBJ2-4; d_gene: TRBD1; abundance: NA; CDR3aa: CASSQATGDIQYF; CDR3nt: TGCGCCAGCAGCCAAGCTACAGGGGACATTCAGTACTTC
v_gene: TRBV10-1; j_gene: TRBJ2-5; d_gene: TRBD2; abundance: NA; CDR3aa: CASSDQRGGGETQYF; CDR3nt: TGCGCCAGCAGTGATCAGCGGGGGGGCGGAGAGACCCAGTACTTC
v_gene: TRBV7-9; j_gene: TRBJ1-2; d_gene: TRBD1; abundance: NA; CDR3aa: CSSSLTGNGYTF; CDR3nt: TGTTCCAGCAGCTTGACAGGGAACGGCTACACCTTC
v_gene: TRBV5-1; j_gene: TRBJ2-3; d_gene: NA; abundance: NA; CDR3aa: CASRRVEVSGSTDTQYF; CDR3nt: TGCGCCAGCAGGAGGGTGGAGGTGAGCGGAAGCACAGATACGCAGTATTTT
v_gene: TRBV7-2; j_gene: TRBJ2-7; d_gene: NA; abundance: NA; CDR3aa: CASSLDPVNEQYF; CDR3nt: TGTGCCAGCAGCTTAGACCCAGTGAACGAGCAGTACTTC
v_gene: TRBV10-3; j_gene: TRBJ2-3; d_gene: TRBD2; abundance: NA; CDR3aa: CAIKAGGPTDTQYF; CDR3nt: TGTGCCATCAAGGCGGGGGGGCCCACAGATACGCAGTATTTT
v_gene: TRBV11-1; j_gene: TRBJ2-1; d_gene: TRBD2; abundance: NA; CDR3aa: CASSPGTSGGLYNEQFF; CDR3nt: TGTGCCAGCAGCCCCGGGACTAGCGGGGGTCTCTACAATGAGCAGTTCTTC
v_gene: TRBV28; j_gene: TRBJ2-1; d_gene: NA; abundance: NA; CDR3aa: CASSLSGVGRGFPDEQFF; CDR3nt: TGTGCCAGCAGTTTATCCGGTGTCGGTCGGGGTTTCCCGGATGAGCAGTTCTTC
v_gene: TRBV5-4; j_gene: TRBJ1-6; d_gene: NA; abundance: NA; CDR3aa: CASSLGGGSSYNSPLHF; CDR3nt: TGTGCCAGCAGCTTGGGAGGAGGGAGCTCCTATAATTCACCCCTCCACTTT
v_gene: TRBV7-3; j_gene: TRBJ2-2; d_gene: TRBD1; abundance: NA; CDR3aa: CASSSPGPQGAGELFF; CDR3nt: TGTGCCAGCAGCTCTCCTGGACCACAGGGGGCCGGGGAGCTGTTTTTT
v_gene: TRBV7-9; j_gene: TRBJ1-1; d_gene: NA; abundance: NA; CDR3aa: CASSSTTGTTEAFF; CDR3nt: TGTGCCAGCAGTTCTACAACAGGGACCACTGAAGCTTTCTTT
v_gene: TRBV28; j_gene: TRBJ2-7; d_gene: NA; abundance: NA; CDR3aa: CASSFFRQSGSYEQYF; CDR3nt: TGTGCCAGCAGTTTTTTTAGACAGTCGGGCTCCTACGAGCAGTACTTC